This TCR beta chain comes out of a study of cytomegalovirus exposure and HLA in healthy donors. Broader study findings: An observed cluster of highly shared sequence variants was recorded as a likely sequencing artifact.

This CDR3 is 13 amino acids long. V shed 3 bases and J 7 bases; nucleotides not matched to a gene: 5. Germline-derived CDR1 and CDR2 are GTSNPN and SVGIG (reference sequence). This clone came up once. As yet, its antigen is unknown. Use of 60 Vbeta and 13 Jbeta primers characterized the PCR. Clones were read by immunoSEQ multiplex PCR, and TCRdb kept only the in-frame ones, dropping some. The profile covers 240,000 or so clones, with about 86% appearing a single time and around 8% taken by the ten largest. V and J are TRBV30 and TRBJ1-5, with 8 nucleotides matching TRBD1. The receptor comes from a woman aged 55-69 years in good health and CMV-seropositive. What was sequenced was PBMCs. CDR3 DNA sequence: TGTGCCTGGAGCGGGCAGGGGGCGCAGCCCCAGCATTTT. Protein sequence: CAWSGQGAQPQHF.